Listed here are 17 T cell receptor beta chains from one sample, sequenced in a study of cytomegalovirus exposure and HLA in healthy donors. Sequencing was performed with immunoSEQ multiplex PCR; in TCRdb, only in-frame clones are kept and a portion is missing. In the table there are 100,000 to 150,000 clones, approximately 90% of which are singletons. The sample was PBMCs. These receptor sequences come from a woman aged 18-30 years in good health and CMV-seronegative.

This clone appeared a few times. CDR3 amino acids: CASAPGQGDYGYTF. The CDR3 region has the DNA TGTGCCAGTGCACCGGGACAGGGTGACTATGGCTACACCTTC. V usage is TRBV2 and J usage is TRBJ1-2; 9 nucleotides agree with TRBD1. This CDR3 region has 14 residues. From germline, CDR1 is SNHLY and CDR2 FYNNEI. Germline trimming cut 9 bases from V and 3 bases from J; bases unmatched to any gene: 8. The full variable domain, its missing parts supplied by reference TRBV2 and TRBJ1-2, is EPEVTQTPSHQVTQMGQEVILRCVPISNHLYFYWYRQILGQKVEFLVSFYNNEISEKSEIFDDQFSVERPDGSNFTLKIRSTKLEDSAMYFCASAPGQGDYGYTFGSGTRLTVV.

The V gene is TRBV29-1, the J gene TRBJ1-1; D ambiguous. From germline, CDR1 is SQVTM and CDR2 ANQGSEA. The CDR3 runs to 14 residues. The ends were cut back, 1 base at V and 3 bases at J, with 12 bases in the middle. The DNA of the CDR3 is TGCAGCGTTGAAGGCGAGAACAGACACACTGAAGCTTTCTTT. Its translation is CSVEGENRHTEAFF.

The J gene is TRBJ1-2, the V gene TRBV29-1; 12 bases agree with TRBD1. Germline assignment: CDR1 SQVTM and CDR2 ANQGSEA. V lost 7 bases to trimming and J lost 6 bases; unmatched junction nucleotides: 12. The CDR3 is 15 amino acids. CDR3 nucleotide sequence: TGCAGCGCCCAGGACCGGGACAGGGGGCTCGATGGCTACACCTTC. Protein sequence: CSAQDRDRGLDGYTF.

The chain uses TRBV9 and TRBJ2-7; 8 bases line up with TRBD1. The junction had 7 bases not matched to a gene; V was cut back by 3 bases and J by 5 bases. There are 14 residues in the CDR3. Looked up from germline, CDR1 is SGDLS and CDR2 is YYNGEE. The DNA of the CDR3 is TGTGCCAGCAGCGATGGGACAGGTGTCGACGAGCAGTACTTC. Translating gives CASSDGTGVDEQYF.

This chain uses TRBV28 with TRBJ2-7; weak D call: TRBD1 (7 bases). Trimming removed 1 base at V and 0 bases at J, with 25 bases between. The CDR3 runs to 20 residues. Per the germline V gene, CDR1 is MDHEN and CDR2 is SYDVKM. CDR3 sequence: CASSLLFLGGRGPRSYEQYF. CDR3 in DNA: TGTGCCAGCAGTTTATTATTTTTGGGGGGTAGGGGGCCTCGCTCCTACGAGCAGTACTTC.

The genes are TRBV7-9 and TRBJ1-4, with 8 bases matching TRBD1. This CDR3 has 15 amino acids. V shed 5 bases, J shed 7 bases, and the junction held 9 bases outside the gene matches. Looked up from germline, CDR1 is SEHNR and CDR2 is FQNEAQ (reference sequence). In nucleotides, the CDR3 is TGTGCCAGCAGCGTAAAGCAGGGGGCAAGTGAAAAACTGTTTTTT. It yields the protein CASSVKQGASEKLFF.

The chain joins TRBV28 to TRBJ1-1; unclear D gene. Germline CDR1 and CDR2: MDHEN and SYDVKM. The CDR3 length is 14 residues. V gave up 3 bases and J gave up 1 base, with 9 bases separating them. The CDR3 DNA is TGTGCCAGCAGTTTTGTTCCCTCGAACACTGAAGCTTTCTTT. The encoded protein is CASSFVPSNTEAFF.

V gene TRBV9 combines with J gene TRBJ2-1, with 10 nucleotides matching TRBD2. V was clipped by 2 bases and J by 0 bases; unmatched bases: 8. The germline V gene has CDR1 SGDLS and CDR2 YYNGEE. This CDR3 comprises 18 residues. The CDR3 loop is CASSVAPSGSDSYNEQFF. The CDR3 DNA reads as TGTGCCAGCAGCGTGGCTCCTAGCGGGAGCGACTCCTACAATGAGCAGTTCTTC.

This chain connects TRBV5-8 to TRBJ2-2; D not certain. CDR1 SGHTS and CDR2 YDEGEE come from the germline V gene. The CDR3 covers 15 residues. V was cut by 0 bases and J by 2 bases, with 8 bases left in between. As DNA, the CDR3 is TGTGCCAGCAGCTTGGGTCAGATAAACACCGGGGAGCTGTTTTTT. The encoded protein is CASSLGQINTGELFF.

The V gene is TRBV10-3, the J gene TRBJ2-7, with D possibly being TRBD1 (6 bases). The germline V gene has CDR1 ENHRY and CDR2 SYGVKD. With 10 bases removed from V and 2 bases from J, the gap between germline ends came to 15 bases. The CDR3 runs to 13 residues. Written as DNA, the CDR3 is TGTGCCACGGCACAGGGAATCACCTACGAGCAGTACTTC. Its protein product is CATAQGITYEQYF.

As for this clone: The same CDR3 can be traced to other DNA sequences in this sample. This chain links TRBV18 with TRBJ1-5; D is undetermined. The germline V gene has CDR1 KGHSH and CDR2 LQKENI. V was pared by 3 bases and J by 0 bases, with 6 bases between. The CDR3 is 14 residues long. The CDR3 region is CASSPSGSNQPQHF. DNA of the CDR3: TGTGCCAGCTCACCCTCAGGTAGCAATCAGCCCCAGCATTTT.

The sample holds a few counts of this clone. The chain combines TRBV10-3 with TRBJ2-5; no firm D call. CDR1 and CDR2 (germline): ENHRY, SYGVKD. Trimming took off 5 bases at V and 1 base at J, with 11 bases between the two ends. The CDR3 is 14 residues long. The CDR3 nucleotides read TGTGCCATCAGTCGTAAAGGCGGCCAAGAGACCCAGTACTTC. Amino acids: CAISRKGGQETQYF.

The chain recombines TRBV7-2 with TRBJ2-2; TRBD2 is a possible D gene (5 bases). This CDR3 spans 15 amino acids. V was trimmed by 5 bases and J by 2 bases, leaving 12 bases between them. CDR1 and CDR2 (germline): SGHTA, FQGNSA. The CDR3 nucleotides read TGTGCCAGCAGCGAACTAGGTTTTAACACCGGGGAGCTGTTTTTT. Translation: CASSELGFNTGELFF.

This clone was counted once. The rearrangement joins TRBV27 to TRBJ2-7; the match to TRBD1 covers 7 bases. V trimming: 5 bases; J trimming: 6 bases; junction bases outside the gene matches: 4. Germline V gene sequence: CDR1 MNHEY, CDR2 SMNVEV (reference sequence). This CDR3 is 12 amino acids long. CDR3 loop: CASSPTGIEQYF. Written as DNA, the CDR3 is TGTGCCAGCAGTCCGACAGGGATCGAGCAGTACTTC.

V is TRBV11-3 and J is TRBJ2-7; D is perhaps TRBD1 (7 bases). V was cut by 4 bases and J by 4 bases, with 11 bases left in between. CDR1 is SGHNT, CDR2 YENEEA, per germline. The CDR3 length is 13 residues. The CDR3 DNA is TGTGCCAGCAGCTGGGGGGACAGTTACGAGCAGTACTTC. It yields the protein CASSWGDSYEQYF.

V is TRBV6-1 and J is TRBJ1-5; the D gene is possibly TRBD1 (5 bases). The CDR3 totals 15 residues. Between the trimmed V and J ends, which lost 2 bases and 6 bases, there was a span of 14 bases. The V gene's germline CDR1 is MNHNS and CDR2 SASEGT. In nucleotides, the CDR3 is TGTGCCAGCAGTGAATACCCCGTGGGGGGTCAGCCCCAGCATTTT. Encoded protein: CASSEYPVGGQPQHF.

V and J are TRBV7-2 and TRBJ2-5; 10 bases are a match to TRBD1. This CDR3 spans 14 amino acids. From germline, CDR1 is SGHTA and CDR2 FQGNSA. J was trimmed by 4 bases and V by 5 bases; bases with no gene match: 4. Here the CDR3 DNA reads TGTGCCAGCAGCCGACAGGGGGCGGGAGAGACCCAGTACTTC. It is translated as CASSRQGAGETQYF.